The sequence of this T cell receptor (beta chain) was determined in a study of early T cells in non-severe SARS-CoV-2 infection. The overall study: Unsorted whole blood bulk RNA was sequenced, with unpaired chains. The study's findings and limits: VDJdb matches were skewed toward anti-spike CD8 T cell responses.

This clonotype was recorded many times. Its target is not known. V lost 0 bases, J lost 8 bases, and 14 bases lay in between. The CDR3 covers 15 residues. From germline, CDR1 is SGHVS and CDR2 FQNEAQ. Individual cDNA molecules each received unique molecular identifiers attached to them. MiXCR, applied by TCRdb to the 5' RACE reads, yields one record per CDR3 protein. Of roughly 20,000 distinct CDR3 sequences in the sample, under 4.5% were seen once. Source material: whole blood. The TCR was taken from an adult who was a healthcare worker with PCR-confirmed SARS-CoV-2 infection or an uninfected control (not recorded which). The gene calls are TRBV7-8 and TRBJ2-1, with D possibly TRBD2 on 6 matching bases. The DNA for the CDR3 is TGTGCCAGCAGCTTAGCGGAGGGATTTATAGATGAGCAGTTCTTC. It specifies CASSLAEGFIDEQFF.